This T cell receptor beta chain was sequenced during a study of technical replicates of blood from several donors. V was clipped by 4 bases and J by 4 bases; unmatched bases: 9. CDR3 length: 16 residues. Germline CDR1 and CDR2: SGHVS and FQNEAQ. Sequenced by immunoSEQ multiplex PCR; TCRdb stores in-frame clones only, minus some. Of around 70,000 clones in the sample, 90% to 95% were seen once. This chain links TRBV7-8 with TRBJ2-7; 11 bases match TRBD1. The sequence was obtained from a human donor in good health. Sequencing was done on a sample of T cells isolated from PBMCs. The CDR3 region has the DNA TGTGCCAGCAGCTCCCCCGGACAGGGGGCTAGGTACGAGCAGTACTTC. The encoded protein is CASSSPGQGARYEQYF.